Listed here are 25 T cell receptor beta chains from one sample, sequenced in a study of T cell responses to AZD1222 COVID-19 vaccine. Profiled with immunoSEQ multiplex PCR; TCRdb holds only in-frame clones, not every one. Of approximately 88,000 clones listed, 70% to 80% are singletons. This specimen was peripheral blood, taken on day 0 of AZD1222 vaccination. The receptors come from an adult in good health.

In this sample, this clone turned up a few times. V gene TRBV11-2 combines with J gene TRBJ1-2; D call uncertain. Germline CDR1 reads SGHAT; CDR2 reads FQNNGV. Deletions cut 0 bases from V and 9 bases from J, with 8 bases between. The CDR3 has 12 residues. The CDR3 region is CASSLDGRRYTF. The CDR3 DNA follows: TGTGCCAGCAGCTTAGACGGTCGTCGCTACACCTTC.

This chain connects TRBV2 to TRBJ2-5; D not resolved. Germline CDR1 SNHLY, CDR2 FYNNEI. The CDR3 contains 9 residues. V shed 8 bases and J shed 5 bases, with 3 bases lying between them. The CDR3 nucleotides are TGTGCCAGCGGGGAGACCCAGTACTTC. This encodes CASGETQYF.

V is TRBV4-1 and J is TRBJ1-2; D is unresolved. Germline values: CDR1 MGHRA, CDR2 YSYEKL. V was shortened by 0 bases and J by 8 bases, with 16 bases between the two germline ends. This CDR3 is 15 amino acids long. CDR3 bases: TGCGCCAGCAGCCAAGACGCTGGGCTCAGAGGAGGCTACACCTTC. This sequence encodes CASSQDAGLRGGYTF.

This clone is labeled medium-sized. The chain has TRBV6-1 and TRBJ1-2; a possible D gene is TRBD1 (6 bases). Germline values: CDR1 MNHNS, CDR2 SASEGT. Trimming left V 6 bases short and J 4 bases short, with 15 bases between. CDR3 length: 14 amino acids. CDR3 protein: CASRAGEDGYGYTF. In nucleotides, the CDR3 is TGTGCCAGCAGGGCAGGGGAGGATGGCTATGGCTACACCTTC.

The V and J genes are TRBV10-1 and TRBJ2-1; the D gene could be TRBD1 or TRBD2 (5 bases each). The ends were cut back, 2 bases at V and 0 bases at J, with 8 bases in the middle. Germline V gene lookup returns CDR1 WNHNN and CDR2 SYGVQD (reference sequence). The CDR3 contains 15 residues. This CDR3 is CASSEMGTSYNEQFF. The CDR3, as DNA: TGCGCCAGCAGTGAGATGGGGACCTCCTACAATGAGCAGTTCTTC.

The rearrangement joins TRBV5-1 to TRBJ1-2, with 7 bases that match TRBD1. The V gene's germline CDR1 is SGHRS and CDR2 YFSETQ. Trimming at V came to 0 bases and at J to 4 bases, leaving 0 bases not matched to a gene. This CDR3 has 13 residues. The CDR3 bases are TGCGCCAGCAGCTTGGAGGGGGCCTATGGCTACACCTTC. The encoded protein is CASSLEGAYGYTF.

The chain joins TRBV10-3 to TRBJ2-2; D may be TRBD2 (6 bases). The CDR3 has 15 amino acids. In germline, CDR1 is ENHRY, CDR2 SYGVKD. The V gene lost 6 bases and the J gene lost 0 bases, with 11 bases spanning the gap. The CDR3, as DNA: TGTGCCATCAGGTCGGGACTGACGAACACCGGGGAGCTGTTTTTT. It specifies CAIRSGLTNTGELFF.

This chain joins TRBV5-5 and TRBJ2-3, with 13 positions matching TRBD2. The CDR3 runs 18 residues. V gave up 0 bases and J gave up 0 bases; unmatched junction bases: 4. Germline V CDR1 and CDR2: SGHKS, YYEKEE (reference sequence). The CDR3 DNA is TGTGCCAGCAGCTTGGGACTAGCGGGAGGTGGTAGCACAGATACGCAGTATTTT. It encodes CASSLGLAGGGSTDTQYF.

V usage is TRBV29-1 and J usage is TRBJ2-7; perhaps TRBD2 as D (5 bases). The CDR3 is 13 residues long. Deletions cut 4 bases from V and 7 bases from J, with 17 bases between. Looked up from germline, CDR1 is SQVTM and CDR2 is ANQGSEA. This CDR3 is CSVGLRVSGEQYF. The DNA for the CDR3 is TGCAGCGTTGGGTTGCGGGTTTCGGGAGAGCAGTACTTC.

The chain joins TRBV5-5 to TRBJ2-1; a possible D gene is TRBD2 (6 bases). Germline V lookup: CDR1 SGHKS, CDR2 YYEKEE (reference sequence). V was clipped by 5 bases and J by 6 bases, with 18 bases between them. The CDR3 runs 15 residues. The CDR3 bases are TGTGCCAGCAGGATCCGGGACTCAAGTCGCAATGAGCAGTTCTTC. Amino acids: CASRIRDSSRNEQFF.

CDR3: CASSSQGRETEAFF. The CDR3 coding sequence is TGTGCCAGCAGCTCACAGGGGCGGGAGACTGAAGCTTTCTTT. V and J are TRBV7-6 and TRBJ1-1, with 7 bases lining up with TRBD1. The trim removed 4 bases at V and 5 bases at J, leaving 7 bases unmatched. The germline V gene has CDR1 SGHVS and CDR2 FNYEAQ. This CDR3 contains 14 residues.

The chain joins TRBV12-3 or TRBV12-4 to TRBJ1-1; D ambiguous. The V end was cut by 2 bases, the J end by 8 bases, with 9 bases between. CDR3 length: 12 amino acids. Written as DNA, the CDR3 is TGTGCCAGCAGTTTAAATACAGAGGAAGCTTTCTTT. As protein: CASSLNTEEAFF.

This clone was found once. The chain carries TRBV6-5 and TRBJ2-4, with D maybe TRBD1 (5 bases). Germline V gene sequence: CDR1 MNHEY, CDR2 SVGAGI. The CDR3 covers 16 residues. Deletions cut 4 bases from V and 0 bases from J, with 13 bases between. The CDR3 DNA reads as TGTGCCAGCAGTTCCAGGGCAGTGTTAGCCAAAAACATTCAGTACTTC. Amino acids: CASSSRAVLAKNIQYF.

The chain employs TRBV5-4 and TRBJ1-2; D remains ambiguous. CDR1 is SGHNT, CDR2 YYREEE, per germline (reference sequence). This CDR3 region has 14 residues. V was cut by 2 bases and J by 8 bases, with 16 bases left in between. The CDR3 DNA reads TGTGCCAGCAGCTTAAGCTGGCGGGCGGGAGGCTACACCTTC. This encodes CASSLSWRAGGYTF. The variable domain in full, with the rest retrieved from reference TRBV5-4 and TRBJ1-2, is ETGVTQSPTHLIKTRGQQVTLRCSSQSGHNTVSWYQQALGQGPQFIFQYYREEENGRGNFPPRFSGLQFPNYSSELNVNALELDDSALYLCASSLSWRAGGYTFGSGTRLTVV.

The chain combines TRBV2 with TRBJ2-3; no firm D call. The germline gives CDR1 SNHLY, CDR2 FYNNEI. V lost 6 bases and J lost 0, with 10 bases in between. The CDR3 runs 14 residues. CDR3 DNA sequence: TGTGCCAGCAGACGACAACCCAGCACAGATACGCAGTATTTT. Its protein is CASRRQPSTDTQYF.

V gene TRBV7-6 combines with J gene TRBJ2-1, with unresolved D. There are 14 residues in the CDR3. Germline values: CDR1 SGHVS, CDR2 FNYEAQ. The V end was cut by 3 bases, the J end by 1 base, with 7 bases between. CDR3 sequence reads: CASSFTSSYNEQFF. CDR3 nucleotide sequence: TGTGCCAGCAGCTTCACCAGTTCCTACAATGAGCAGTTCTTC.

This chain links TRBV11-3 with TRBJ2-1; 7 nucleotides match TRBD1. CDR3 length: 14 residues. Germline CDR1 reads SGHNT; CDR2 reads YENEEA. J was trimmed by 8 bases and V by 0 bases; bases with no gene match: 4. CDR3 in amino acids: CASSLEPRGYEQFF. The DNA for the CDR3 is TGTGCCAGCAGCTTAGAACCCAGGGGGTATGAGCAGTTCTTC. Using reference TRBV11-3 and TRBJ2-1 for the parts outside the CDR3, the full variable domain is EAGVVQSPRYKIIEKKQPVAFWCNPISGHNTLYWYLQNLGQGPELLIRYENEEAVDDSQLPKDRFSAERLKGVDSTLKIQPAELGDSAVYLCASSLEPRGYEQFFGPGTRLTVL.

The count of this clone is one. This sequence joins TRBV2 and TRBJ2-3; D remains unclear. V dropped 4 bases and J dropped 7 bases, with 3 bases sitting between them. CDR1 SNHLY and CDR2 FYNNEI come from the germline V gene. CDR3 length equals 10 residues. As DNA, the CDR3 is TGTGCCAGCAGTGCCAATACGCAGTATTTT. The encoded protein is CASSANTQYF.

This sequence joins TRBV7-2 and TRBJ1-6, with TRBD1 identical over 9 bases. From germline, CDR1 is SGHTA and CDR2 FQGNSA. The J segment lost 8 bases and the V segment lost 0 bases, leaving 2 bases of the junction unmatched. This CDR3 region has 15 residues. CDR3 DNA: TGTGCCAGCAGCTTAGCGGGACAGGGAGATTCACCCCTCCACTTT. Protein: CASSLAGQGDSPLHF.

V is TRBV25-1 and J is TRBJ2-3; 10 nucleotides agree with TRBD1. Per germline, CDR1 MGHDK and CDR2 SYGVNS. The V gene end was trimmed by 0 bases and the J gene end by 7 bases; junction bases not matched to a gene: 4. This CDR3 spans 15 amino acids. CDR3 nucleotides: TGTGCCAGCAGTGAATACCAGGACAGGGGGAATACGCAGTATTTT. It is translated as CASSEYQDRGNTQYF.

The chain carries TRBV6-1 and TRBJ2-7; D is possibly TRBD2 (6 bases). The V and J ends lost 0 bases and 0 bases respectively, with 9 bases between them. Germline-derived CDR1 and CDR2 are MNHNS and SASEGT. The CDR3 spans 15 residues. The CDR3 nucleotides are TGTGCCAGCAGTGAAGCGATGGGGGGCTCCTACGAGCAGTACTTC. Translated, it gives CASSEAMGGSYEQYF.

The chain recombines TRBV7-9 with TRBJ2-5; D gene uncertain. Trimming removed 2 bases from V and 0 bases from J, with 7 bases in between. Germline assignment: CDR1 SEHNR and CDR2 FQNEAQ (reference sequence). The CDR3 extends over 14 amino acids. The CDR3 sequence is CASSLTLDQETQYF. CDR3 DNA: TGTGCCAGCAGCTTAACTCTGGACCAAGAGACCCAGTACTTC.

This sequence joins TRBV6-1 and TRBJ1-6, with D perhaps TRBD1 (5 bases). The germline gives CDR1 MNHNS, CDR2 SASEGT. The CDR3 consists of 17 residues. Between the trimmed V and J ends, which lost 4 bases and 0 bases, there was a span of 13 bases. The CDR3 sequence is CASSARDSSSYNSPLHF. Written as DNA, the CDR3 is TGTGCCAGCAGTGCTCGGGACTCTAGCTCCTATAATTCACCCCTCCACTTT.

This clone is a singleton in its sample. CDR3 sequence reads: CASSETPSGRNYEQYF. The CDR3 DNA sequence: TGCGCCAGCAGTGAAACCCCTAGCGGGAGAAATTACGAGCAGTACTTC. The gene calls are TRBV10-2 and TRBJ2-7; 10 nucleotides agree with TRBD2. CDR3 length: 16 amino acids. Trimming at V came to 3 bases and at J to 4 bases, leaving 9 bases not matched to a gene. Germline V gene data show CDR1 as WSHSY and CDR2 as SAAADI.

V gene TRBV5-4 combines with J gene TRBJ2-7; D perhaps matches TRBD2 (7 bases). In germline, CDR1 is SGHNT, CDR2 YYREEE (reference sequence). V was shortened by 0 bases and J by 0 bases, with 16 bases between the two germline ends. The length of the CDR3 is 17 residues. The CDR3 reads CASSLGGAAGYSYEQYF. As DNA, the CDR3 is TGTGCCAGCAGCTTGGGGGGGGCAGCGGGATACTCCTACGAGCAGTACTTC.